Below, 26 T cell receptor beta chains from the same sample are listed, as sequenced in a study of CD8+ T cells in alopecia areata (dated by TCRdb to the late 2010s). This sample's time point label indicates: more than three weeks on oral tofacitinib. The treatment or condition label for this specimen denotes: oral pan-JAK inhibitor, 5-10 mg twice daily. Libraries were built with the immunoSEQ multiplex PCR assay. To provide template for TCR sequencing, every sample had RNA extracted and reverse transcribed into cDNA. The table comes from immuneACCESS by way of TCRdb, which keeps in-frame sequences with V and J called. Part of the clones is missing from these tables; in studies checked, under half for an unresolved V gene and the rest for unknown reasons. The sample data list about 220,000 clones, and 50% to 70% of these were observed just once. In total, the top ten clones hold about 1.6% of the sample.

The sequences come from CD4+ T cells sorted from blood, collected at week 4, from a patient treated with tofacitinib. Receptors originate from a human donor with alopecia areata.

CDR3 protein: CASSLEGGQMDTQYF. The CDR3 region has the DNA TGTGCCAGCAGCTTGGAGGGGGGCCAGATGGATACGCAGTATTTT. The chain combines TRBV5-4 with TRBJ2-3; either TRBD1 or TRBD2 may fit D (6 bases each). Germline CDR1 and CDR2: SGHNT and YYREEE (reference sequence). This CDR3 comprises 15 residues. Between the trimmed V and J ends, which lost 0 bases and 6 bases, there was a span of 14 bases.

This chain connects TRBV25-1 to TRBJ1-2; no firm D call. V lost 5 bases and J 7 bases, leaving 8 bases between the germline ends. The CDR3 extends over 11 amino acids. Per the germline V gene, CDR1 is MGHDK and CDR2 is SYGVNS. CDR3 in amino acids: CASSSLVGYTF. CDR3 DNA sequence: TGTGCCAGCAGTAGTCTTGTTGGCTACACCTTC.

V usage is TRBV29-1 and J usage is TRBJ1-2; D is possibly TRBD1 (5 bases). Germline CDR1 and CDR2: SQVTM and ANQGSEA. Trimming took 4 bases from V and 0 from J, leaving 15 bases between them. The CDR3 totals 15 residues. The CDR3 is CSVGDGLGANYGYTF. In DNA form, the CDR3 reads TGCAGCGTTGGGGACGGGCTTGGGGCTAACTATGGCTACACCTTC.

The CDR3 DNA follows: TGCAGCGTTGAGGAGGGAAGAGGCTATGGCTACACCTTC. Protein sequence: CSVEEGRGYGYTF. The chain is built from TRBV29-1 and TRBJ1-2; D is undetermined. The germline gives CDR1 SQVTM, CDR2 ANQGSEA. V lost 3 bases and J lost 4, with 12 bases in between. The CDR3 totals 13 residues.

The chain is built from TRBV4-1 and TRBJ2-7; either TRBD1 or TRBD2 may supply D (5 bases each). Trimming removed 0 bases at V and 4 bases at J, with 19 bases between. Per germline, CDR1 MGHRA and CDR2 YSYEKL. CDR3 size: 17 residues. CDR3 amino acids: CASSQERGCSGRYEQYF. For the CDR3, the DNA is TGCGCCAGCAGCCAAGAGAGGGGCTGTAGTGGGCGTTACGAGCAGTACTTC.

This clone was observed a handful of times. The rearrangement links TRBV6-7 to TRBJ2-2, with D possibly being TRBD2 (5 bases). TRBV6-7 is designated an ORF whose function remains uncertain. This CDR3 comprises 15 residues. The V gene lost 8 bases and the J gene lost 5 bases, with 18 bases spanning the gap. The CDR3 region has the DNA TGTGCCAGCCATACAACCGGGATCAATACCGGGGAGCTGTTTTTT. Protein product: CASHTTGINTGELFF.

The chain uses TRBV27 and TRBJ1-1; D gene uncertain. The CDR3 has 12 residues. Germline V CDR1 and CDR2: MNHEY, SMNVEV (reference sequence). The CDR3 region is CVSRGYDTEAFF. The CDR3 DNA reads as TGTGTGTCTCGAGGCTACGACACTGAAGCTTTCTTT.

The chain employs TRBV13 and TRBJ1-5, with TRBD1 matching over 9 bases. Looked up from germline, CDR1 is PRHDT and CDR2 is FYEKMQ (reference sequence). This CDR3 contains 15 residues. V shed 5 bases, J shed 7 bases, and the junction held 9 bases outside the gene matches. CDR3 sequence reads: CASSLQGAAGQPQHF. CDR3 sequence (DNA): TGTGCCAGCAGCCTACAGGGGGCCGCGGGGCAGCCCCAGCATTTT. Looking up the rest from reference TRBV13 and TRBJ1-5 gives the full variable domain: AAGVIQSPRHLIKEKRETATLKCYPIPRHDTVYWYQQGPGQDPQFLISFYEKMQSDKGSIPDRFSAQQFSDYHSELNMSSLELGDSALYFCASSLQGAAGQPQHFGDGTRLSIL.

The chain couples TRBV29-1 to TRBJ2-3; D unclear. The V end was cut by 3 bases, the J end by 0 bases, with 7 bases between. CDR3 size: 13 residues. CDR1 and CDR2 from the germline V gene are SQVTM and ANQGSEA. The DNA of the CDR3 is TGCAGCGTTGATACTAAGAGCACAGATACGCAGTATTTT. Its translation: CSVDTKSTDTQYF.

This clone came up many times. The identical CDR3 is also encoded by other nucleotide sequences in the sample. This chain joins TRBV29-1 and TRBJ1-1, with D unclear. V dropped 4 bases and J dropped 0 bases, with 9 bases sitting between them. The CDR3 sequence is 13 residues long. In germline, CDR1 is SQVTM, CDR2 ANQGSEA. CDR3 sequence (DNA): TGCAGCGTTGCCGGACGGGTGAACACTGAAGCTTTCTTT. This encodes CSVAGRVNTEAFF.

The genes are TRBV5-6 and TRBJ2-2, with D hard to call. Trimming shortened V by 4 bases and J by 8 bases, and 18 bases separated the two germline ends. CDR3 size: 15 residues. Germline-derived CDR1 and CDR2 are SGHDT and YYEEEE. In nucleotides, the CDR3 is TGTGCCAGCAGCCAAACCCGGGCCTTGGGAGGGGAGCTGTTTTTT. It yields the protein CASSQTRALGGELFF. Using reference TRBV5-6 and TRBJ2-2 for the parts outside the CDR3, the full variable domain is DAGVTQSPTHLIKTRGQQVTLRCSPKSGHDTVSWYQQALGQGPQFIFQYYEEEERQRGNFPDRFSGHQFPNYSSELNVNALLLGDSALYLCASSQTRALGGELFFGEGSRLTVL.

This clone was counted a few times. This chain uses TRBV7-2 with TRBJ1-5; TRBD1 matches 9 bases. The germline V gene has CDR1 SGHTA and CDR2 FQGNSA. The CDR3 is made up of 14 amino acids. V shed 5 bases and J 2 bases; nucleotides not matched to a gene: 1. This chain's CDR3 is CASSRDRGNQPQHF. The CDR3 DNA is TGTGCCAGCAGCCGGGACAGGGGCAATCAGCCCCAGCATTTT. Full variable domain (outside the CDR3, taken from reference TRBV7-2 and TRBJ1-5): GAGVSQSPSNKVTEKGKDVELRCDPISGHTALYWYRQSLGQGLEFLIYFQGNSAPDKSGLPSDRFSAERTGGSVSTLTIQRTQQEDSAVYLCASSRDRGNQPQHFGDGTRLSIL.

The V and J genes are TRBV18 and TRBJ1-5; weak D call: TRBD1 (5 bases). The germline V gene encodes CDR1 KGHSH and CDR2 LQKENI. This CDR3 contains 15 residues. V lost 4 bases to trimming and J lost 6 bases, with 16 bases between them. CDR3 loop: CASSRGSHESQPQHF. The CDR3 coding sequence is TGTGCCAGCTCACGGGGGTCCCATGAGAGTCAGCCCCAGCATTTT.

The CDR3 reads CAISGDRKPLEQYF. The CDR3 DNA sequence: TGTGCCATCAGTGGGGACAGGAAACCCCTCGAGCAGTACTTC. The chain carries TRBV10-3 and TRBJ2-7; 8 bases agree with TRBD1. J was trimmed by 6 bases and V by 4 bases; bases with no gene match: 8. Looked up from germline, CDR1 is ENHRY and CDR2 is SYGVKD. The CDR3 is made up of 14 amino acids.

This rearrangement joins TRBV29-1 to TRBJ1-1; D unclear. This CDR3 has 13 amino acids. CDR1 is SQVTM and CDR2 is ANQGSEA in the germline V gene. V was pared by 1 base and J by 0 bases, with 6 bases between. The CDR3 protein is CSVEVRLNTEAFF. Written as DNA, the CDR3 is TGCAGCGTTGAAGTAAGATTGAACACTGAAGCTTTCTTT.

The rearrangement joins TRBV29-1 to TRBJ2-7; possible D gene TRBD1, 6 bases. The CDR3 loop spans 14 amino acids. Trimming cost V 5 bases and J 5 bases, with 19 bases left between them. Germline V gene data show CDR1 as SQVTM and CDR2 as ANQGSEA. The CDR3 sequence: CSVSNRVPPHEQYF. CDR3 DNA: TGCAGCGTTTCAAACAGGGTTCCCCCCCACGAGCAGTACTTC.

The V gene is TRBV5-1, the J gene TRBJ1-3; no firm D call. Looked up from germline, CDR1 is SGHRS and CDR2 is YFSETQ. Trimming left V 8 bases short and J 8 bases short, with 5 bases between. CDR3 length: 9 residues. This CDR3 reads CARVHTIYF. In nucleotides, the CDR3 is TGCGCCAGAGTCCACACCATATATTTT.

This chain connects TRBV5-4 to TRBJ2-3; tentative D call: TRBD2 (7 bases). Germline values: CDR1 SGHNT, CDR2 YYREEE (reference sequence). This CDR3 has 16 amino acids. The germline V and J ends were trimmed by 4 bases and 0 bases, with 15 bases remaining between them. The CDR3 region has the DNA TGTGCCAGCAGCCCCGGGGGGCCCCATAGCACAGATACGCAGTATTTT. Its translation is CASSPGGPHSTDTQYF. The whole variable domain, filled in from reference TRBV5-4 and TRBJ2-3, reads ETGVTQSPTHLIKTRGQQVTLRCSSQSGHNTVSWYQQALGQGPQFIFQYYREEENGRGNFPPRFSGLQFPNYSSELNVNALELDDSALYLCASSPGGPHSTDTQYFGPGTRLTVL.

This clone was seen a handful of times. The V gene is TRBV2, the J gene TRBJ1-5; D may be TRBD1 (5 bases). Germline CDR1 is SNHLY and CDR2 is FYNNEI. This CDR3 spans 13 amino acids. V was trimmed by 4 bases and J by 4 bases, leaving 8 bases between them. The CDR3 here is CASSAAGNQPQHF. The CDR3 DNA reads as TGTGCCAGCAGTGCGGCAGGGAATCAGCCCCAGCATTTT.

The sample holds a few counts of this clone. The chain recombines TRBV18 with TRBJ2-6; possible D gene TRBD1, 5 bases. The CDR3 loop spans 15 amino acids. Trimming removed 5 bases from V and 1 base from J, with 9 bases in between. The V gene's germline CDR1 is KGHSH and CDR2 LQKENI. The CDR3 is CASSTGLSGANVLTF. The CDR3 bases are TGTGCCAGCTCAACAGGCCTATCTGGGGCCAACGTCCTGACTTTC. The full variable domain, completed using reference TRBV18 and TRBJ2-6, is NAGVMQNPRHLVRRRGQEARLRCSPMKGHSHVYWYRQLPEEGLKFMVYLQKENIIDESGMPKERFSAEFPKEGPSILRIQQVVRGDSAAYFCASSTGLSGANVLTFGAGSRLTVL.

This clone was found once. J is TRBJ1-1 and V is TRBV5-6; no clear D. The CDR3 is 14 amino acids. V lost 5 bases, J lost 1 base, and 12 bases lay in between. CDR1 and CDR2 (germline): SGHDT, YYEEEE. The chain's CDR3 is CASRNYRANTEAFF. CDR3 DNA sequence: TGTGCCAGCAGGAACTACAGAGCGAACACTGAAGCTTTCTTT. The variable domain in full, completed from reference TRBV5-6 and TRBJ1-1, reads DAGVTQSPTHLIKTRGQQVTLRCSPKSGHDTVSWYQQALGQGPQFIFQYYEEEERQRGNFPDRFSGHQFPNYSSELNVNALLLGDSALYLCASRNYRANTEAFFGQGTRLTVV.

The V gene is TRBV2, the J gene TRBJ2-7; D may correspond to TRBD1 or TRBD2 (5 bases each). This CDR3 has 13 residues. Germline-derived CDR1 and CDR2 are SNHLY and FYNNEI. Trimming left V 6 bases short and J 7 bases short, with 16 bases between. In DNA form, the CDR3 reads TGTGCCAGCAGACCACGACAGACGGGGGAGCAGTACTTC. Residues: CASRPRQTGEQYF.

A few counts support this clone. This chain joins TRBV6-5 and TRBJ2-3; D is possibly TRBD2 (5 bases). This CDR3 region has 14 residues. Germline V gene data show CDR1 as MNHEY and CDR2 as SVGAGI. Trimming shortened V by 9 bases and J by 2 bases, and 15 bases separated the two germline ends. CDR3 sequence reads: CASPLADLTDTQYF. The CDR3 bases are TGTGCCAGTCCCCTAGCCGACCTCACAGATACGCAGTATTTT.

Only one count was recorded for this clone. V and J are TRBV13 and TRBJ2-7; weak D call: TRBD2 (5 bases). The CDR3 is 14 amino acids. Trimming removed 5 bases from V and 5 bases from J, with 16 bases in between. Germline V gene data show CDR1 as PRHDT and CDR2 as FYEKMQ (reference sequence). This CDR3 reads CASSPPRVPNEQYF. CDR3 in DNA: TGTGCCAGCAGCCCGCCGCGGGTCCCCAACGAGCAGTACTTC.

The genes are TRBV5-4 and TRBJ1-2; tentative D call: TRBD1 (6 bases). Germline V gene sequence: CDR1 SGHNT, CDR2 YYREEE (reference sequence). Trimming removed 6 bases at V and 4 bases at J, with 10 bases between. This CDR3 region has 12 residues. The CDR3 reads CASTDSIYGYTF. CDR3 DNA sequence: TGTGCCAGCACGGACAGCATCTATGGCTACACCTTC.

The rearrangement links TRBV14 to TRBJ1-2; no clear D. Germline values: CDR1 SGHDN, CDR2 FVKESK. The CDR3 has 12 residues. V dropped 3 bases and J dropped 5 bases, with 7 bases sitting between them. The CDR3 DNA reads TGTGCCAGCAGCCATCGTCTATATGGCTACACCTTC. The encoded protein is CASSHRLYGYTF.